One TCR beta chain is described in this entry. This clonotype is categorized as medium-sized (0.01 to 0.1%). Its binding antigen is unknown. No base-level quality is on record; no much larger clone is a single base apart. This sample is drawn from a study of immune heterogeneity within non-small cell lung tumors (dated by TCRdb to the late 2010s). As for the study more broadly: Histology comprised a handful of squamous cell carcinomas, 9 to 11 non-squamous carcinomas and 1 tumor not otherwise specified. Whole-exome sequencing, RNA-seq and TCR beta repertoire sequencing were combined for multiple spatially distinct regions from each NSCLC tumor so that intratumoral immune heterogeneity could be examined. TCR repertoires were analyzed from 55 to 65 tumor loci of some 16 patients, whereas transcriptome data were available for only around 48 loci from about a dozen patients. Neoantigen binding to each patient's HLA alleles was predicted with netMHCpan-3.0 for mutant peptides of 8 to 11 amino acids.

Spanning cysteine to phenylalanine, the CDR3 consists of 13 amino acids. CDR3 DNA only is kept here, 39 bases in frame from base 1. The junction carries 17 bases between V and J, which are trimmed by 3 bases and 9 bases respectively. The germline V gene (reference sequence) gives CDR1 as DFQATT and CDR2 as SNEGSKA. Results and caveats for the whole study, not just this receptor: Local tumor mutational burden and local T-cell repertoire clonality had a statistically significant but moderate positive correlation (R about 0.3). Within a patient, identical dominant CDR3B clonotypes were found to recur across loci, yet unique high-frequency clones were also harbored in different tumor locations. For the most part, high-frequency TCR beta clonotypes differed from one individual patient to another.

Genomic DNA was extracted from bulk tumor tissue and used as the TCR template, and around 540 ng gDNA was amplified per sample. During surgery, multiple biopsies were taken from each primary tumor, with sampling sites spaced as far apart as possible within the tumor mass. Patients in the study cohort, which was described as untreated, were newly diagnosed NSCLC cases going through curative surgery. The donor group was made up of more than twelve newly diagnosed non-small cell lung cancer patients undergoing surgery with curative intent. A couple of independent pathologists reviewed the resected tumor masses. Only DNA and RNA samples of high quality went on to sequencing. A multiplex PCR system amplified the TCR beta CDR3 region, with a first 10-cycle round using 32 V-gene forward and 13 J-gene reverse primers. A QIAGEN Multiplex PCR Kit was used for first-round PCR, and the primer sequences were filed in Chinese patent CN105087789A. Illumina universal primers were attached in a second round of PCR run with the Phusion High-Fidelity PCR Kit. TCR libraries were paired-end sequenced at 151 bp read length on the Illumina HiSeq X Ten platform. Per the source publication's procedure: Reads lacking multiplex PCR primers were removed with Cutadapt, read pairs were merged with PEAR, and CDR3 regions were called with MiXCR default settings. Shannon entropy measured repertoire diversity, and clonality was calculated as one minus the Shannon entropy divided by the ln of the count of productive unique sequences. Dominant or high-frequency T-cell clones were defined as clonotypes at frequencies of at least 0.5%. TCRdb reprocessing: public reads trimmed at Q25 with fastp, clones called with MiXCR, in-frame beta chains kept. Rows with one shared CDR3 protein collapse into an entry with the most common genes and DNA. These V and J calls rely on TCRdb rather than the paper's analysis. Counted in this sample were approximately 4,300 distinct CDR3 sequences; 20% to 25% of them appeared once. The ten top clones hold about 8.3% of the sample.

The sequenced sample was lung tumor tissue. This TCR was recovered from a man aged 65 to 85 with non-small cell lung cancer. Rearrangement joined TRBV20-1 to TRBJ1-1; the D segment cannot be called with confidence. The bases read TGCAGTGCTAGGCCACCTTTACAGCGGAAAGCTTTCTTT. Its amino acids are CSARPPLQRKAFF.